Presented here are 10 T cell receptor beta chains from one specimen sequenced in a study of blood T cell repertoires in COVID-19. The assay was immunoSEQ multiplex PCR, and TCRdb's table has in-frame clones only and misses some. The profile covers 250,000 to 400,000 clones, with 90% appearing a single time and 2.6% taken by the ten largest. Sequencing was done on a sample of PBMCs or T cells enriched from blood (not recorded which). All receptors derive from a man between 60 and 75 years old who had recovered from COVID-19.

The chain carries TRBV10-3 and TRBJ1-1; D remains unclear. The CDR3 totals 15 residues. V gave up 1 base and J gave up 3 bases, with 12 bases separating them. CDR1 is ENHRY, CDR2 SYGVKD, per germline. The CDR3 reads CAISEYLEGDTEAFF. CDR3 coding DNA: TGTGCCATCAGTGAGTACTTGGAGGGAGACACTGAAGCTTTCTTT.

The chain has TRBV6-5 and TRBJ1-2, with D uncertain. Germline V CDR1 and CDR2: MNHEY, SVGAGI. The CDR3 loop spans 11 amino acids. The V and J ends lost 10 bases and 2 bases respectively, with 8 bases between them. As DNA, the CDR3 is TGTGCCACCAGACAAAACTATGGCTACACCTTC. It is translated as CATRQNYGYTF.

The genes are TRBV5-6 and TRBJ2-3; 12 nucleotides match TRBD2. Germline assignment: CDR1 SGHDT and CDR2 YYEEEE. The length of the CDR3 is 15 residues. Germline trimming cut 4 bases from V and 5 bases from J; bases unmatched to any gene: 5. In nucleotides, the CDR3 is TGTGCCAGCAGCCCGGCGGGACTAGCGGGAGATACGCAGTATTTT. This encodes CASSPAGLAGDTQYF.

This chain joins TRBV7-6 and TRBJ1-4; D may be TRBD1 (6 bases). The CDR3 consists of 14 residues. Germline V gene lookup returns CDR1 SGHVS and CDR2 FNYEAQ. With 5 bases removed from V and 8 bases from J, the gap between germline ends came to 15 bases. The CDR3 DNA reads as TGTGCCAGCAGCCAGCTGGGGGGGCACGAAAAACTGTTTTTT. Its translation: CASSQLGGHEKLFF.

The CDR3 reads CASSETSGSTRYEQYF. For the CDR3, the DNA is TGTGCCAGCAGTGAAACTAGCGGGTCAACTAGGTACGAGCAGTACTTC. The V gene is TRBV6-1, the J gene TRBJ2-7, with 9 bases lining up with TRBD2. The CDR3 loop spans 16 amino acids. Germline V gene lookup returns CDR1 MNHNS and CDR2 SASEGT. Trimming at V came to 2 bases and at J to 4 bases, leaving 9 bases not matched to a gene.

This clone was seen once. The rearrangement links TRBV6-1 to TRBJ2-7, with a weak D call TRBD1 (6 bases). Germline CDR1 reads MNHNS; CDR2 reads SASEGT. Trimming left V 2 bases short and J 2 bases short, with 10 bases between. The CDR3 has 14 amino acids. The CDR3 protein is CASSERTEAYEQYF. DNA for the CDR3: TGTGCCAGCAGTGAAAGGACAGAGGCCTACGAGCAGTACTTC.

V and J are TRBV7-9 and TRBJ1-2; D unclear. V was clipped by 3 bases and J by 4 bases, with 12 bases between them. The CDR3 is 14 amino acids. Looked up from germline, CDR1 is SEHNR and CDR2 is FQNEAQ (reference sequence). The CDR3 loop is CASSLGPISYGYTF. For the CDR3, the DNA is TGTGCCAGCAGCTTGGGCCCTATAAGCTATGGCTACACCTTC.

V and J are TRBV11-2 and TRBJ2-7; D might be TRBD1 (6 bases). The ends were cut back, 1 base at V and 5 bases at J, with 18 bases in the middle. Germline V lookup: CDR1 SGHAT, CDR2 FQNNGV. The CDR3 has 16 residues. The CDR3 reads CASSLAYRALYHEQYF. The CDR3 region has the DNA TGTGCCAGCAGCTTAGCCTACAGGGCCCTATATCACGAGCAGTACTTC.

The rearrangement joins TRBV5-1 to TRBJ1-1, with unresolved D. Per the germline V gene, CDR1 is SGHRS and CDR2 is YFSETQ. The CDR3 loop spans 14 amino acids. Trimming cost V 6 bases and J 2 bases, with 14 bases left between them. The CDR3 protein is CASMLGRGNTEAFF. The CDR3 DNA reads TGCGCCAGCATGCTAGGGCGGGGAAACACTGAAGCTTTCTTT.

The CDR3 sequence is CASSGGTGVFYSPLHF. CDR3 sequence (DNA): TGTGCCAGCTCCGGCGGGACAGGGGTTTTCTATTCACCCCTCCACTTT. The gene calls are TRBV27 and TRBJ1-6; 10 positions agree with TRBD1. The CDR3 has 16 residues. Germline V gene lookup returns CDR1 MNHEY and CDR2 SMNVEV (reference sequence). Germline trimming cut 8 bases from V and 8 bases from J; bases unmatched to any gene: 12.